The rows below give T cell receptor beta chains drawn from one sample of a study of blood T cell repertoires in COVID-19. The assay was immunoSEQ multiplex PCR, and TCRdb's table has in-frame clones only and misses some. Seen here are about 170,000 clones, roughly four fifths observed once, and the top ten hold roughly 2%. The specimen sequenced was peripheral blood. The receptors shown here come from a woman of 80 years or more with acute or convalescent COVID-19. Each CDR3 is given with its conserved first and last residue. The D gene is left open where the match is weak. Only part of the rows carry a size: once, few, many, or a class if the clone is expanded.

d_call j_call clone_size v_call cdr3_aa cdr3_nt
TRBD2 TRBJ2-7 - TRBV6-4 CASSDTDRGLAGGYYEQYF TGTGCCAGCAGTGACACGGACAGGGGACTAGCGGGAGGGTACTACGAGCAGTACTTC
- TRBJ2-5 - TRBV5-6 CASSLSGGQTQYF TGTGCCAGCAGCTTGTCAGGGGGGCAGACCCAGTACTTC
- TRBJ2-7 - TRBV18 CASSQTGSYEQYF TGTGCCAGCTCACAAACAGGGTCCTACGAGCAGTACTTC
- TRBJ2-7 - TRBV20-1 CSAILQYEQYF TGCAGTGCTATACTACAATACGAGCAGTACTTC
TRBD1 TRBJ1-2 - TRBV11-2 CASSSGQFYGYTF TGTGCCAGCAGCTCGGGACAGTTCTATGGCTACACCTTC
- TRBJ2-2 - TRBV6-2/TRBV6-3 CASSWAGSTGELFF TGTGCCAGCAGTTGGGCAGGCAGCACCGGGGAGCTGTTTTTT
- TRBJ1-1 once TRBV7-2 CASSLGGARTEAFF TGTGCCAGCAGCTTAGGCGGGGCTAGAACTGAAGCTTTCTTT
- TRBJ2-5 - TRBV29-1 CSVDRGYQETQYF TGCAGCGTTGACCGGGGGTACCAAGAGACCCAGTACTTC
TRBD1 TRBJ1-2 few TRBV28 CASSTRTGHSNYGYTF TGTGCCAGCAGTACCCGGACAGGTCACTCTAACTATGGCTACACCTTC
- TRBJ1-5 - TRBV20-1 CSASMGGTTLNQPQHF TGCAGTGCTAGTATGGGGGGGACGACCCTAAATCAGCCCCAGCATTTT
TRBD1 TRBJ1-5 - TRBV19 CASTVDRGNQPQHF TGTGCCAGTACCGTGGACAGGGGAAATCAGCCCCAGCATTTT
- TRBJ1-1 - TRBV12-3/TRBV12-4 CASSLKSTEAFF TGTGCCAGCAGTTTAAAGAGCACTGAAGCTTTCTTT
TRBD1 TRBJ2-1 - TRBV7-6 CASSYHGTGVNEQFF TGTGCCAGCAGCTACCACGGGACAGGGGTCAATGAGCAGTTCTTC
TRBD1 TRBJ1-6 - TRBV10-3 CAISPGQESSYNSPLHF TGTGCCATCAGTCCCGGACAGGAAAGCTCCTATAATTCACCCCTCCACTTT
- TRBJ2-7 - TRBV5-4 CASSLRLGVYEQYF TGTGCCAGCAGCTTGAGGCTAGGCGTATACGAGCAGTACTTC
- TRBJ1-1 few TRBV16 CASSQEGAGNTEAFF TGTGCCAGCAGCCAAGAAGGGGCAGGGAACACTGAAGCTTTCTTT
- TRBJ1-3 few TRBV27 CASSLGRTDTIYF TGTGCCAGCAGTTTGGGGCGCACGGACACCATATATTTT
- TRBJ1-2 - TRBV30 CAWSVSQDSYGYTF TGTGCCTGGAGTGTGTCCCAGGATAGCTATGGCTACACCTTC